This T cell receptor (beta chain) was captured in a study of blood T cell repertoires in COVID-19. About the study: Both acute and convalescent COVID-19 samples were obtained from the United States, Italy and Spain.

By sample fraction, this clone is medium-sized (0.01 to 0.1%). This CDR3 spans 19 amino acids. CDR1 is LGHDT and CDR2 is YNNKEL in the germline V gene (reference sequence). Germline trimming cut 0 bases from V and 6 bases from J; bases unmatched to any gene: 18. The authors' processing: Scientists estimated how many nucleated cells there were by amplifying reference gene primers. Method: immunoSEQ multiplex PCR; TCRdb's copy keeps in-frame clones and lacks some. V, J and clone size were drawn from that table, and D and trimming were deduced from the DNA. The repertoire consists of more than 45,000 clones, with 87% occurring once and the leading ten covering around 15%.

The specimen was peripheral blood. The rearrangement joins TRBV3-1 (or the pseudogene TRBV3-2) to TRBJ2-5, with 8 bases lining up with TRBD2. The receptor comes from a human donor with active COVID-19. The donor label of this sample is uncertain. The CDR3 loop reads CASSQDSPGGPVLSKTQYF. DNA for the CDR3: TGTGCCAGCAGCCAAGATTCCCCGGGGGGGCCGGTTTTATCGAAGACCCAGTACTTC.